Below, one T cell receptor beta chain is given with its context. What it recognizes is unknown. Clones were sequenced by immunoSEQ multiplex PCR, and TCRdb holds only the in-frame ones, with some missing. The table lists approximately 90,000 clones, more than 85% of them singletons. J was trimmed by 2 bases and V by 4 bases; bases with no gene match: 8. The CDR3 sequence is 15 residues long. In germline, CDR1 is SGHRS, CDR2 YFSETQ. This sample was taken from a study of graft-versus-host responses after intestinal transplantation. Findings and caveats of the study: Maximum circulating GvH clone levels tracked with early post-transplant HvG decreases.

The sequence came from a human donor who was the organ donor for an intestinal transplant. The chain couples TRBV5-1 to TRBJ2-7, with 8 bases that match TRBD2. This specimen consisted of unstimulated CD8+ T cells sorted from spleen or lymph node cells, obtained before transplant. The CDR3 here is CASSQFKRGPYEQYF. The CDR3 nucleotides read TGCGCCAGCAGCCAATTTAAGCGGGGGCCCTACGAGCAGTACTTC.